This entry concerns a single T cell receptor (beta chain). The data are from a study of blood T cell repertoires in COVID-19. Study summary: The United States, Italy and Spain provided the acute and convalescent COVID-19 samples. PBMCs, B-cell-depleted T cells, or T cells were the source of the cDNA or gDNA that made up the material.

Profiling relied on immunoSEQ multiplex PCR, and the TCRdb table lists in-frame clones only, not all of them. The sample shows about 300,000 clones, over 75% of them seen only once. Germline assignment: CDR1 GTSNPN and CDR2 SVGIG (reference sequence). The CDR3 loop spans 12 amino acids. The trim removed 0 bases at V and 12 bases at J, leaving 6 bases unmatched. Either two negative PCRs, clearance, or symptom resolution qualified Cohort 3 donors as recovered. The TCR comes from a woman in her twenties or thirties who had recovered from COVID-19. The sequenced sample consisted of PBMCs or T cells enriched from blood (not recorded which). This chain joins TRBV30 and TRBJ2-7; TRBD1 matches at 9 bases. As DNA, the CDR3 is TGTGCCTGGAGTGTATTACAGGGGGCTGCGTACTTC. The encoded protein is CAWSVLQGAAYF.